These 8 T cell receptor beta chains were sequenced from one sample in a study of blood T cell repertoires in COVID-19. The assay was immunoSEQ multiplex PCR, and TCRdb's table has in-frame clones only and misses some. Of 100,000 to 150,000 clones listed, about 80% are singletons. The specimen was peripheral blood. All receptors derive from a man between 60 and 75 years old with acute or convalescent COVID-19.

The rearrangement uses TRBV6-2 or TRBV6-3 and TRBJ2-3; weak D call: TRBD2 (6 bases). The CDR3 is 15 residues long. Trimming cost V 4 bases and J 3 bases, with 14 bases left between them. CDR1 MNHEY and CDR2 SVGEGT come from the germline V gene. The CDR3 DNA sequence: TGTGCCAGCAGTTTCCTCTACGGGAGTACAGATACGCAGTATTTT. Amino acids: CASSFLYGSTDTQYF.

The chain has TRBV5-1 and TRBJ2-7; TRBD1 might be the D (5 bases). The CDR3 is 13 amino acids. V shed 4 bases and J shed 3 bases, with 11 bases lying between them. The germline V gene has CDR1 SGHRS and CDR2 YFSETQ. Here the CDR3 reads CASSKPGNYEQYF. The DNA for the CDR3 is TGCGCCAGCAGCAAGCCAGGGAACTACGAGCAGTACTTC.

This rearrangement joins TRBV29-1 to TRBJ1-1, with a tentative D call TRBD1 (5 bases). The germline V gene has CDR1 SQVTM and CDR2 ANQGSEA. Trimming took 7 bases from V and 3 from J, leaving 15 bases between them. CDR3 length: 13 amino acids. The CDR3 loop is CSAKPGLYTEAFF. The DNA for the CDR3 is TGCAGCGCTAAACCAGGGCTTTACACTGAAGCTTTCTTT.

The genes are TRBV27 and TRBJ2-5; perhaps TRBD1 as D (7 bases). The CDR3 has 14 residues. V was pared by 7 bases and J by 5 bases, with 17 bases between. Germline V gene sequence: CDR1 MNHEY, CDR2 SMNVEV (reference sequence). In DNA form, the CDR3 reads TGTGCCAGCAATCATTATGGAGGGGGCGAGACCCAGTACTTC. Translated, it gives CASNHYGGGETQYF.

Remarks on this clone: The germline gene is not matched at one end of the junction; a read error may be the cause. The CDR3 reads CASNQPLTGGGYTF. CDR3 bases: TGCGCCAGCAATCAACCACTGACAGGGGGCGGCTACACCTTC. V and J are TRBV23-1 and TRBJ1-2; 10 bases align to TRBD1. TRBV23-1 is treated as an ORF (open reading frame) with a function not yet certain. This CDR3 has 14 amino acids.

The genes are TRBV28 and TRBJ1-5, with D possibly matching TRBD1 (5 bases). Germline-derived CDR1 and CDR2 are MDHEN and SYDVKM. The CDR3 loop spans 11 amino acids. V was shortened by 10 bases and J by 7 bases, with 11 bases between the two germline ends. The CDR3 protein is CATQGRQPQHF. CDR3 sequence (DNA): TGTGCCACCCAGGGTAGACAGCCCCAGCATTTT.

J is TRBJ2-3 and V is TRBV15; 7 nucleotides match TRBD1. CDR1 is LNHNV, CDR2 YYDKDF, per germline (reference sequence). V dropped 3 bases and J dropped 2; count of bases not matched to a gene: 5. The CDR3 length is 15 residues. The chain's CDR3 is CATSRTGTLTDTQYF. CDR3 bases: TGTGCCACCAGCAGGACAGGGACCCTCACAGATACGCAGTATTTT.

The V gene is TRBV6-6, the J gene TRBJ1-2, with TRBD1 matching 11 bases. The CDR3 has 15 amino acids. The germline gives CDR1 MNHNY, CDR2 SVGAGI (reference sequence). The junction had 7 bases not matched to a gene; V was cut back by 4 bases and J by 6 bases. The CDR3: CASSSGQGALDGYTF. Written as DNA, the CDR3 is TGTGCCAGCAGTTCCGGACAGGGGGCGCTGGATGGCTACACCTTC.